This section outlines one T cell receptor beta chain sequence together with its context. The sample originates from a study of T cell changes during pregnancy in multiple sclerosis. Trimming left V 3 bases short and J 2 bases short, with 7 bases between. The CDR3 consists of 13 residues. Germline-derived CDR1 and CDR2 are SQVTM and ANQGSEA. Sequenced by immunoSEQ multiplex PCR; TCRdb stores in-frame clones only, minus some. The sample includes 90,000 or so clones, about 94% seen only once; the top ten take roughly 1.7%. The J gene is TRBJ2-2, the V gene TRBV29-1; no definite D call. The clonotype comes from a female donor in good health, enrolled as a control in a pregnancy study. This sample comprised peripheral blood, obtained after pregnancy. The CDR3 region is CSVDLFNTGELFF. The CDR3 DNA reads TGCAGCGTTGATCTTTTTAACACCGGGGAGCTGTTTTTT.